The table lists the clone carrying this T cell receptor (beta chain) with a few counts. Profiled with immunoSEQ multiplex PCR; TCRdb holds only in-frame clones, not every one. The sample shows approximately 440,000 clones, around 88% of them seen only once. V lost 1 base and J lost 7; bases outside the gene matches: 2. There are 14 residues in the CDR3. Germline CDR1 reads LGHDT; CDR2 reads YNNKEL (reference sequence). These data belong to a study of blood T cell repertoires in COVID-19. The TCR sequence derives from a woman in her fifties or sixties with COVID-19, enrolled during active disease. Input material: peripheral blood. The chain employs TRBV3-1 (or the pseudogene TRBV3-2) and TRBJ1-5; TRBD1 matches 9 bases. As DNA, the CDR3 is TGTGCCAGCAGCCAAGGGACAGGGGCCCAGCCCCAGCATTTT. It encodes CASSQGTGAQPQHF.